This record concerns one T cell receptor (beta chain) sequence. The antigen it binds to is not known. No much larger clonotype is one base removed from it; base qualities were not supplied. Other nucleotide sequences from this sample produce the same CDR3. Libraries were prepared through the immunoSEQ multiplex PCR assay. The multiplex PCR relied on a mix of 60 forward primers for TCR Vbeta segments and 13 reverse primers for TCR Jbeta segments. Amplification of the CDR3 region of rearranged TCR beta genes was performed with a multiplex PCR assay on genomic DNA. The Illumina HiSeq System was used to sequence the amplified TCR beta libraries as 87-base-pair reads. The authors' pipeline ran thus. A later analysis tallied roughly 80 million unique TCR beta chains across the 640 or so repertoires, and about 10 million of those chains were shared by two or more donors. Raw reads were error-corrected and collapsed into unique sequences by a nearest-neighbor algorithm in which closely related sequences were merged to remove PCR and sequencing errors. Alignment of CDR3 sequences to IMGT reference sequences was used to assign V, D and J gene segments. Each retained sequence needed at least a six-nucleotide match to both a V gene segment and a J gene segment. A rearrangement counted as productive if the CDR3 had no stop codons and remained in frame with V and J, and every other rearrangement counted as non-productive. CDR3 was defined according to IMGT convention as the region running from the second conserved V-encoded cysteine to the conserved J-encoded phenylalanine. The earlier analysis of 500 to 650 of the donors excluded any sequence lacking an unambiguous match to a single V gene segment. In an earlier analysis of approximately 500 of the donors, a V segment was called functional when productive rearrangements were above 56.7%, and segregating when the standard deviation between donors exceeded 5%. To diagnose cytomegalovirus status from the catalog of TCR beta chain sequences, a statistical classification framework was built. V and J gene assignment, in a later analysis, came from comparing TCR nucleotide sequences with IMGT/GENE-DB human TR gene sequences. The TCRdist pipeline was used in a later analysis to assign CDR3 sequences and most-parsimonious VDJ recombination scenarios. A later analysis defined each TCR beta chain by its CDR3 amino acid sequence plus V-gene family, and excluded reads lacking a unique V-gene family. A later analysis removed 450 to 600 highly shared, low-generation-probability nucleotide sequences to deal with suspected cross-contamination and a sequencing artifact. In a later analysis, a clonal expansion index for each public chain was calculated from normalized within-repertoire ranks of inferred template counts. Generation probabilities in a later analysis came from a VDJ recombination model fitted to out-of-frame rearrangements, and those results were checked against IGoR. A later analysis scored TCR-TCR, TCR-HLA and TCR-CMV co-occurrence with hypergeometric tests, applying a repertoire-size bias correction to TCR pairs. A later analysis estimated false discovery rates by permuting HLA or CMV assignments 20 times. In a later analysis, co-occurring TCRs were grouped with DBSCAN, and TCRdist sequence similarity was added when clustering was performed within HLA-allele-positive subsets. Repertoires with fewer than 30,000 or more than 120,000 public chains were left out of co-occurrence clustering, as were five repertoires with anomalous nucleotide sharing. Sourced from immuneACCESS, this table was stored by TCRdb with only in-frame sequences that have V and J called. A share of the clones is absent; for the studies checked, an unresolved V gene accounts for under half, and the remainder has no known explanation. Clone size and V and J calls were adopted from that table, with D and trimming inferred from the DNA. In this sample the table shows 150,000 to 200,000 clones, almost 85% of which occur a single time. The leading ten clones occupy about 2% of the sample.

The CDR3 contains 14 residues, cysteine and phenylalanine counted. Of the read, only the CDR3 DNA is kept; its 42 bases are in frame from base 1. Trimming costs V 1 base and J 5 bases, and their ends lie 12 bases apart. Looking up the germline V gene yields CDR1 SGHVS and CDR2 FQNEAQ. The sample is drawn from a study of cytomegalovirus exposure and HLA in healthy donors (dated by TCRdb to about 2017). For the study in its entirety: An earlier analysis of fewer than 750 of the donors reported under 300 Gb of sequence data and 117 million unique TCR beta sequences obtained from around 170 million T cells. Approximately 300 gigabases of sequencing data and around 88 million unique TCR sequences made up an early release that covered over 550 HLA-typed donors. Of the roughly 400 genotyped donors, around 81% fell in the genetic ancestry cluster associated with self-reported Caucasian donors. The study aimed to test whether signatures of past pathogen exposure could be identified by cataloging public T cell receptors. Using immunosequencing, the study profiled T cell repertoires from approximately 700 subjects and related those repertoires to cytomegalovirus serostatus. Along with the approximately 700-subject first cohort, a separate validation cohort of around 120 different subjects was used. High-throughput TCR immunosequencing, statistical association of individual TCRs with disease status, and machine learning were combined to predict cytomegalovirus infection status. A later analysis re-examined previously published TCR beta repertoires from about 670 donors and added high-resolution HLA genotyping to investigate patterns of TCR occurrence. In the later analysis, no new phenotypic data were used to find candidate immune exposures; instead, reliance was placed on TCR beta sequences and their occurrence across donors. To decide whether each TCR beta V gene segment behaved as functional or pseudogenic, an earlier analysis of nearly 600 of the donors relied on high-throughput TCR beta sequencing. Alongside the repertoire data, information on donor age, sex, ethnicity and CMV serostatus was compiled. Genome-wide SNP genotypes for about three fifths of the roughly 700 donors were used in a later genetic analysis, which treated that subset as a discovery cohort. All discovery cohort repertoires had been generated using a single sequencing platform. Class I and class II HLA loci were covered by the typing at four-digit resolution. Typing coverage differed by locus: A, B, C, DRB1 and DQB1 were typed in about 620-640 donors, DQA1 in approximately 520, DPA1 in some 610, and DPB1 in around 490. A few DR-DQ haplotypes were treated as single units for association and clustering because of strong linkage in the cohort. Among 398 genotyped donors of the cohort, an average of approximately 230,000 unique TCR beta nucleotide sequences were sequenced per donor, roughly 20% of them non-productive.

Points the paper makes about the study in general: In a later analysis, TCR association rates were found to vary across HLA loci, with the most associated TCRs seen for DRB1 alleles and the fewest for HLA-C alleles. The study gave a list of more than 150 TCR beta chains associated with cytomegalovirus. Several of the top co-occurrence clusters appeared to be linked to parvovirus B19, influenza, CMV and Epstein-Barr virus, according to a later analysis. In a later analysis, HLA-associated TCR beta chains showed more clonal expansion and lower generation probabilities than non-associated chains that were equally common. The classifier was reported to diagnose cytomegalovirus status with high specificity and sensitivity in both the original cohort and the validation cohort. A further reported finding was that TCR beta sequences accurately predicted the HLA-A and HLA-B alleles for most subjects in the first cohort. Some IMGT-functional V segments, including TRBV6-2 and TRBV6-3, could not be told apart with the 87-base-pair reads, so those segments were excluded. Specific HLA alleles were associated with roughly 17,000 TCR beta sequences at a false discovery rate of 0.05 in a later analysis. Broadly in line with IMGT annotations, most TCR beta V segments showed up in productive rearrangements about 87% or about 30% of the time in an earlier analysis of 587 of the donors. Because HLA typing was missing for some donors at each locus, association tests included only the typed subset. In vitro tests confirmed that three of the cytomegalovirus-associated TCR beta chains recognize cytomegalovirus antigens. Most TCR sequences were seen in very few donors, while some public TCRs were found in many individuals. For the cohort, immune exposure information was limited to CMV serostatus. Only TCR beta chains were sequenced in this cohort, and the absence of alpha or paired-chain data limited detectable features. In a later genetic analysis, a missense DCLRE1C variant was associated with V-gene and J-gene trimming of TCR beta chains, and the association was replicated in an independent cohort. In a later genetic analysis, fewer N-insertions in productive TCRs were reported among donors in an Asian-associated ancestry cluster than the 666-donor mean. The presence/absence analyses assumed that sequencing depth was roughly uniform across donors, and that assumption may not be true. A later analysis found that most CMV-associated TCR beta chains appeared HLA-restricted, with HLA associations seemingly driven largely by CMV exposure. Strong co-occurrence of HLA alleles, especially DR and DQ, made assigning TCR associations to individual alleles difficult. A cluster of highly shared sequence variants was judged likely to be a technical artifact of the sequencing pipeline. Correlated functional status among segregating V segments might reflect linkage disequilibrium, but an unknown experimental factor could not be ruled out. The authors suggested that the approach could potentially be extended to other disease states and immunological phenotypes. About 17 rarely observed V segments, including chromosome 9 orphons, were excluded from the earlier analysis of several hundred of the donors because counts were too low.

In total, 630 or so healthy bone marrow donors made up the cohort. At the time of sampling, every cohort member was nominally healthy, though immune exposures that went unrecorded were likely present. The donor was CMV seronegative and belonged to the group of 380 or so seronegative cohort members. Each donor provided a peripheral blood sample, and peripheral blood mononuclear cells were used for TCR beta sequencing. Genomic DNA was extracted from the blood cell samples with the Qiagen DNeasy Blood Extraction Kit. The chain is encoded by TRBV7-8 joined to TRBJ2-7; the D gene is perhaps TRBD2, on 5 matching bases. The sample comprised PBMCs. The receptor was derived from a woman in her forties or fifties in good health and CMV-seronegative. The sequenced DNA is TGTGCCAGCAGCTTAGAACTTGCCGGGGACGAGCAGTACTTC. Its protein product is CASSLELAGDEQYF.